These T cell receptor beta chains were read from a single sample in a study of T cells after posttransplantation cyclophosphamide. The assay was immunoSEQ multiplex PCR, and TCRdb's table has in-frame clones only and misses some. This table holds more than 30,000 clones with no singletons; the top ten claim about 1.2%. The sequenced material came from PBMCs. Every receptor here comes from a girl aged 10-17 years in good health, CMV-negative, and a related stem cell transplant donor. The conserved cysteine and the conserved F or W are not part of the CDR3 here. Fields, in order: V gene, clone size, CDR3 protein. Size is omitted from some rows. Given values are once, few, many or a class for expanded clones.

>TRBV29-1|few
SVSAADSYEQY
>TRBV6-6|many
ASSVGSEAF
>TRBV5-5|many
ASSPGAGSANEKLF
>TRBV27|many
ASSLAVVGEQY
>TRBV2|many
ASSETGGRAGELF
>TRBV28|NA
ASMETETQY
>TRBV10-3|many
AISESPRFSYSSNQPQH
>TRBV28|NA
ASILGSGRGRTSSYEQY
>TRBV30|few
AWSDTLAGEQY
>TRBV7-3|many
ASSSQGLPSTDTQY
>TRBV9|NA
ASSVEAGELGRGADTQY
>TRBV4-1|NA
ASSRPSAGQETQY
>TRBV15|NA
ATSRDAAGDRRSNQPQH
>TRBV6-5|NA
ASSPRSGTDTQY
>TRBV6-4|few
ASSDSIGSTDTQY
>TRBV6-5|NA
ASCEGVGGNQPQH
>TRBV5-4|many
ASSLDSLNYGYT
>TRBV6-1|many
ASSEETSGANVLT
>TRBV28|NA
ASSFGRDRGLQPQH
>TRBV5-1|many
ASSLGLAAYNEQF
>TRBV9|NA
ASSAAGLAGGETQY
>TRBV19|many
ASRLGQNNGYT
>TRBV7-2|NA
ASSVAGTENSPLH
>TRBV7-3|many
ASSFGVSTEAF
>TRBV7-9|many
ASSAAQGYSPLH
>TRBV4-1|many
ASRPNRGRDEKLF
>TRBV18|NA
ASSPQEGGYGYT
>TRBV7-9|many
ASSPRFGAF
>TRBV4-3|many
ASSQSLTRDRGYEQY
>TRBV6-5|NA
ASSTGQAGANVLT
>TRBV5-1|NA
ASSREGVSSPLH
>TRBV18|many
ASSPRDRSSGNTIY
>TRBV2|many
ASSEREETQY
>TRBV6-5|NA
ASSPLQPNTEAF
>TRBV6-5|many
ASSYGGVFGYT
>TRBV30|NA
AWSFGGSYEQY
>TRBV7-2|NA
ASSSPNLAGVYEQY
>TRBV2|few
ASNQGARTGELF
>TRBV30|many
ACNPTGGRNTEAF
>TRBV28|few
ASSSAGLRDTEAF
>TRBV10-3|many
AISVTDTQY
>TRBV28|few
ASSFGFSSPLH
>TRBV27|few
ASSPRDRVMNTEAF
>TRBV4-3|many
ASSQAPDAGTGTDTQY
>TRBV6-5|many
ASRWGREPNEQF
>TRBV19|many
ASSRPGQEYYEQY
>TRBV5-4|many
ASSLFRATNEKLF
>TRBV7-8|many
ASSPRPGATNEKLF
>TRBV7-9|few
ASRPSGESYEQY